A single sample gave rise to the 12 T cell receptor beta chains below, sequenced in a study of cytomegalovirus exposure and HLA in healthy donors. A multiplex PCR was run with 60 Vbeta primers and 13 Jbeta primers. The data were produced by immunoSEQ multiplex PCR, yet TCRdb's version contains in-frame clones alone and is incomplete. The sample lists 110,000 to 150,000 clones, approximately 70% seen once, with 1% to 1.5% in the top ten. The sample comprised PBMCs. All receptors derive from a woman between 35 and 50 years old in good health and CMV-seronegative.

The chain recombines TRBV7-9 with TRBJ1-1; D is unresolved. Trimming stripped 5 bases from V and 1 base from J, with 2 bases between. Germline lookup yields CDR1 SEHNR and CDR2 FQNEAQ (reference sequence). The CDR3 runs 11 residues. CDR3 residues: CASSQNTEAFF. The CDR3 DNA is TGTGCCAGCAGCCAGAACACTGAAGCTTTCTTT.

The chain carries TRBV5-1 and TRBJ2-5; no clear D. The germline V and J ends were trimmed by 2 bases and 2 bases, with 13 bases remaining between them. The V gene's germline CDR1 is SGHRS and CDR2 YFSETQ. This CDR3 has 15 residues. DNA for the CDR3: TGCGCCAGCAGCTTTAACAACCCGGAGCAAGAGACCCAGTACTTC. Its protein is CASSFNNPEQETQYF.

This clone was seen only once. The chain carries TRBV9 and TRBJ1-2, with D possibly matching TRBD1 (5 bases). This CDR3 has 15 amino acids. Trimming removed 0 bases at V and 5 bases at J, with 14 bases between. From germline, CDR1 is SGDLS and CDR2 YYNGEE. The CDR3 nucleotides are TGTGCCAGCAGCGTAGAAACAGGTCTTCAGTATGGCTACACCTTC. This sequence encodes CASSVETGLQYGYTF.

In its sample, this clone was seen once. V usage is TRBV5-1 and J usage is TRBJ2-6; D possibly corresponds to TRBD1 (5 bases). Per the germline V gene, CDR1 is SGHRS and CDR2 is YFSETQ. The V end was cut by 4 bases, the J end by 0 bases, with 8 bases between. The CDR3 runs 15 residues. CDR3 residues: CASSRQSSGANVLTF. CDR3 nucleotides: TGCGCCAGCAGCCGACAGAGCTCTGGGGCCAACGTCCTGACTTTC. Looking up the rest from reference TRBV5-1 and TRBJ2-6 gives the full variable domain: KAGVTQTPRYLIKTRGQQVTLSCSPISGHRSVSWYQQTPGQGLQFLFEYFSETQRNKGNFPGRFSGRQFSNSRSEMNVSTLELGDSALYLCASSRQSSGANVLTFGAGSRLTVL.

J is TRBJ1-5 and V is TRBV28, with D maybe TRBD1 (6 bases). V was trimmed by 2 bases and J by 3 bases, leaving 11 bases between them. Germline V gene data show CDR1 as MDHEN and CDR2 as SYDVKM. CDR3 length: 15 amino acids. CDR3 residues: CASSLPGVLNQPQHF. In DNA form, the CDR3 reads TGTGCCAGCAGTTTACCAGGGGTCCTCAATCAGCCCCAGCATTTT.

The chain links TRBV19 to TRBJ1-5; a weak D match, TRBD1 (5 bases). The CDR3 covers 13 residues. Trimming removed 8 bases from V and 2 bases from J, with 10 bases in between. Per germline, CDR1 LNHDA and CDR2 SQIVND (reference sequence). The CDR3 sequence: CASLGGGNQPQHF. In nucleotides, the CDR3 is TGTGCCAGTCTCGGGGGGGGCAATCAGCCCCAGCATTTT. The full variable domain, rest sourced from reference TRBV19 and TRBJ1-5, is DGGITQSPKYLFRKEGQNVTLSCEQNLNHDAMYWYRQDPGQGLRLIYYSQIVNDFQKGDIAEGYSVSREKKESFPLTVTSAQKNPTAFYLCASLGGGNQPQHFGDGTRLSIL.

This clone has more than one count but fewer than ten. This chain joins TRBV4-2 and TRBJ2-1; maybe TRBD2 (6 bases). The CDR3 has 17 amino acids. Trimming took off 1 base at V and 2 bases at J, with 15 bases between the two ends. Germline V CDR1 and CDR2: LGHNA, YNFKEQ. CDR3 coding DNA: TGTGCCAGCAGCCAAGTCTCCGGGACTTCTACCTACAATGAGCAGTTCTTC. Translation: CASSQVSGTSTYNEQFF.

The chain links TRBV2 to TRBJ1-1; D is uncertain. The CDR3 has 13 amino acids. The germline V and J ends were trimmed by 8 bases and 2 bases, with 12 bases remaining between them. Germline V lookup: CDR1 SNHLY, CDR2 FYNNEI. The CDR3 coding sequence is TGTGCCAGCGACTGGCAAGAAAACACTGAAGCTTTCTTT. As protein: CASDWQENTEAFF.

V is TRBV18 and J is TRBJ1-3, with D possibly being TRBD1 (6 bases). Trimming stripped 4 bases from V and 1 base from J, with 8 bases between. The CDR3 runs to 14 residues. Germline V lookup: CDR1 KGHSH, CDR2 LQKENI. The CDR3 bases are TGTGCCAGCTCACAACAGGGTTCTGGAAACACCATATATTTT. It is translated as CASSQQGSGNTIYF.

The chain has TRBV5-1 and TRBJ1-4; 7 nucleotides match TRBD1. This CDR3 contains 14 residues. The ends lost 0 bases at V and 5 bases at J; junction bases unmatched: 1. Germline CDR1 is SGHRS and CDR2 is YFSETQ. In nucleotides, the CDR3 is TGCGCCAGCAGCTTGGGACAGGGAAATGAAAAACTGTTTTTT. This gives the protein CASSLGQGNEKLFF. Based on the CDR3 plus reference TRBV5-1 and TRBJ1-4, the full variable domain is KAGVTQTPRYLIKTRGQQVTLSCSPISGHRSVSWYQQTPGQGLQFLFEYFSETQRNKGNFPGRFSGRQFSNSRSEMNVSTLELGDSALYLCASSLGQGNEKLFFGSGTQLSVL.

J is TRBJ2-3 and V is TRBV5-6, with 9 nucleotides matching TRBD2. Germline trimming cut 0 bases from V and 2 bases from J; bases unmatched to any gene: 4. The CDR3 is made up of 16 amino acids. In germline, CDR1 is SGHDT, CDR2 YYEEEE. As DNA, the CDR3 is TGTGCCAGCAGCTTGGCCCAGCGGGGGGTCACAGATACGCAGTATTTT. This gives the protein CASSLAQRGVTDTQYF.

This clone showed up just a few times. This chain uses TRBV6-1 with TRBJ1-1; no firm D call. This CDR3 has 12 residues. Germline CDR1 reads MNHNS; CDR2 reads SASEGT. V was clipped by 7 bases and J by 4 bases, with 10 bases between them. CDR3 sequence reads: CASTTGFTEAFF. The CDR3 bases are TGTGCCAGCACCACGGGGTTCACTGAAGCTTTCTTT.